This T cell receptor (beta chain) was sequenced during a study of regulatory T cells in long-lasting Graves disease. Germline values: CDR1 DFQATT, CDR2 SNEGSKA (reference sequence). Unmatched junction bases numbered 6, after V lost 5 bases and J lost 5 bases. The CDR3 totals 14 residues. This clonotype has just a few counts. The time point denotes: newly diagnosed GD, antithyroid drugs for less than 3 months. Isolated PBMC RNA provided the starting material for the TCR library. Libraries of TCR beta came from iRepertoire HTBI primers plus Arm-PCR of CDR3 regions. TCRdb passed the multiplex PCR reads through MiXCR, listing each CDR3 protein once. The sample lists 350,000 to 400,000 distinct CDR3 sequences; around 15% were seen once. This sample also appeared in a second study, on T cells in Graves' hyperthyroidism and ophthalmopathy.

The specimen was peripheral blood mononuclear cells (PBMCs), collected at new diagnosis, from a patient treated with antithyroid drugs. This chain links TRBV20-1 with TRBJ2-1, with 10 bases identical to TRBD2. This TCR derives from a woman under 30 with Graves disease. CDR3 protein: CSAFSGRTNNEQFF. CDR3 DNA: TGCAGTGCTTTTAGCGGGAGGACTAACAATGAGCAGTTCTTC.